The T cell receptor beta chain described here comes from a study of T-cell memory formation after mild COVID-19. Findings and limits, study-wide: Proof of SARS-CoV-2 specificity was absent for the second-wave clones that crested on day 37.

Libraries for TCRalpha and TCRbeta carried sample barcodes and unique molecular identifiers via 5'RACE. MiXCR was run by TCRdb on the 5' RACE reads, yielding one entry per CDR3 protein. The sample contains about 340,000 distinct CDR3 sequences, over 20% of which appear only once. A few counts support this clonotype. Its antigen remains unidentified. The sequence derives from an adult woman who had mild COVID-19 (a few samples of this study predate the infection). Cell type and time point are not known. Sequencing was performed on PBMCs or a T cell subset sorted from them (not recorded which).

CDR3 residues: CASGTRGAVTGELFF. In nucleotides, the CDR3 is TGTGCCAGCGGAACACGGGGGGCGGTCACCGGGGAGCTGTTTTTT. The chain carries TRBV7-6 and TRBJ2-2, with D perhaps TRBD2 (7 bases). The CDR3 length is 15 residues. Trimming pared 8 bases from V and 4 bases from J, leaving 17 bases between. Germline lookup yields CDR1 SGHVS and CDR2 FNYEAQ.